This TCR beta chain was documented in a study of vaccination effects on CD4 cells after COVID-19. Points on this clone: What it binds is not known.

Expansion with viral peptide pools was applied to antigen-specific CD4+ T cells by the ViraFEST assay prior to sequencing. Following a 10-day culture, CD4+ T cells were purified. IL-2 at 10 IU/ml and peptides at around 10 ug/ml were added to cultured PBMC, approximately 2 million per well. Sequencing was performed with immunoSEQ multiplex PCR; in TCRdb, only in-frame clones are kept and a portion is missing. The sample consists of 50,000 or so clones, roughly 76% of them appearing once. Germline CDR1 and CDR2: KGHDR and SFDVKD. The length of the CDR3 is 14 residues. V dropped 9 bases and J dropped 0 bases, with 8 bases sitting between them.

Sequencing used CD4+ T cells from PBMCs cultured with HCoV-229E spike peptides, obtained before COVID-19 vaccination. The rearrangement joins TRBV24-1 to TRBJ2-6; D is possibly TRBD1 or TRBD2 (5 bases each). The TCR originated in a human donor who received a COVID-19 vaccine. The CDR3 is CATGGSSGANVLTF. CDR3 coding DNA: TGTGCCACCGGGGGTAGCTCTGGGGCCAACGTCCTGACTTTC.